This TCR beta chain is from a study of OX40 agonist ivuxolimab in advanced cancers. Overall study context: Patient treatment consisted of intravenous ivuxolimab administration every 2 weeks at 0.01 to 10 mg/kg. Findings and caveats of the study: The study found among the lowest clonal expansion in partial responders at 0.1-3.0 mg/kg. Normalized expansion of T-cell clones was also low for some nonresponders. The specificity for antigen of the expanded peripheral T cells was not determined.

Details on this clone: Its antigen is unidentified.

TCRdb keeps only in-frame clones here, not all; method: immunoSEQ multiplex PCR. The sample lists tens of thousands of clones; roughly 88% were seen once. The TCR originated in an adult with an advanced solid tumor such as melanoma, head and neck, liver or kidney cancer. Material: CD4+ or CD8+ T cells sorted from blood, obtained in a trial of the OX40 agonist ivuxolimab.

The CDR3 DNA follows: TGCGCCAGCAGCCAGACGGAAATAGTGGGCAGTGGCTACACCTTC. Amino acid sequence: CASSQTEIVGSGYTF. This chain connects TRBV4-1 to TRBJ1-2; no clear D. In germline, CDR1 is MGHRA, CDR2 YSYEKL. The CDR3 runs to 15 residues. V lost 3 bases and J 7 bases, leaving 18 bases between the germline ends.